This TCR beta chain was retrieved from a study of blood T cell repertoires in COVID-19. Study-level background: The study drew acute and convalescent COVID-19 samples from the United States, Italy and Spain. Sources were T cells, B-cell-depleted T cells, or PBMCs; the material itself was cDNA or gDNA.

How the authors handled the data: Researchers report that nucleated cell counts were estimated from reference gene primer amplification. Some clones are missing from TCRdb's copy, which holds only in-frame ones; the method was immunoSEQ multiplex PCR. The V and J calls and the clone size are those of that table, but D and trimming were determined from the DNA. The table has 150,000 to 200,000 clones, approximately 84% seen once. This clone was found once. Germline CDR1 LNHDA, CDR2 SQIVND (reference sequence). Trimming cost V 5 bases and J 3 bases; bases outside gene matches: 6. This CDR3 comprises 15 residues.

The chain recombines TRBV19 with TRBJ2-2, with 7 bases that match TRBD1. This clonotype was obtained from a woman older than 75 with acute or convalescent COVID-19. The material sequenced was peripheral blood. The CDR3 reads CASSFGTDYTGELFF. DNA of the CDR3: TGTGCCAGTAGTTTCGGGACAGATTACACCGGGGAGCTGTTTTTT.